Here is one TCR beta chain with its context. Other DNA sequences in the same sample also yield this CDR3. Libraries were prepared by immunoSEQ multiplex PCR; TCRdb keeps only in-frame clonotypes and omits some of them. The sample records approximately 170,000 clones, just under 85% being singletons. This record belongs to a study of blood T cell repertoires in COVID-19. In the study overall: Samples came from the United States, Italy and Spain, spanning acute and convalescent COVID-19. In each case, the material was cDNA or gDNA derived from T cells, B-cell-depleted T cells, or PBMCs.

The clonotype comes from a man aged 35 to 55 who had recovered from COVID-19. Sequenced: peripheral blood.

CDR3 amino acids: CASSYSSEQPQHF. CDR3 in DNA: TGTGCCAGCAGTTACTCGAGCGAGCAGCCCCAGCATTTT. The V and J genes are TRBV6-5 and TRBJ1-5; D remains unclear. In germline, CDR1 is MNHEY, CDR2 SVGAGI. The CDR3 consists of 13 residues. V shed 0 bases and J shed 7 bases, with 7 bases lying between them.